The 32 T cell receptor beta chains reported below all come from one sample, sequenced in a study of T cell responses to AZD1222 COVID-19 vaccine. Generated by immunoSEQ multiplex PCR, the TCRdb table keeps only in-frame clones and is missing some. The sample records approximately 190,000 clones, about nine tenths being singletons. This specimen consisted of peripheral blood, obtained on day 0 of MenACWY control vaccination. The receptors were gathered from an adult in good health.

With regard to this clone: The sample has other DNA sequences that encode this CDR3 too. V gene TRBV28 combines with J gene TRBJ1-1; possible D gene TRBD1, 5 bases. CDR1 is MDHEN, CDR2 SYDVKM, per germline. With 5 bases removed from V and 2 bases from J, the gap between germline ends came to 12 bases. The CDR3 covers 14 residues. DNA for the CDR3: TGTGCCAGCAGTCTTAGGCAGGGTAACACTGAAGCTTTCTTT. Protein product: CASSLRQGNTEAFF. Using reference TRBV28 and TRBJ1-1 for the parts outside the CDR3, the full variable domain is DVKVTQSSRYLVKRTGEKVFLECVQDMDHENMFWYRQDPGLGLRLIYFSYDVKMKEKGDIPEGYSVSREKKERFSLILESASTNQTSMYLCASSLRQGNTEAFFGQGTRLTVV.

The J gene is TRBJ1-1, the V gene TRBV12-2; the table's D gene call, TRBD1, was not cross checked with the DNA. TRBV12-2 is tagged as a pseudogene. The CDR3 sequence is 14 residues long. The CDR3 bases are TGTGCAAGTCGCTCCCAGACAGGGGATACTGAAGCTTTCTTT. Protein: CASRSQTGDTEAFF.

The chain links TRBV30 to TRBJ1-5; weak D call: TRBD1 (6 bases). V was shortened by 4 bases and J by 1 base, with 11 bases between the two germline ends. The CDR3 has 14 residues. CDR1 and CDR2 from the germline V gene are GTSNPN and SVGIG (reference sequence). In DNA form, the CDR3 reads TGTGCCTGGACCGCCGGACAGAGCAATCAGCCCCAGCATTTT. It yields the protein CAWTAGQSNQPQHF. The full variable domain, rest sourced from reference TRBV30 and TRBJ1-5, is SQTIHQWPATLVQPVGSPLSLECTVEGTSNPNLYWYRQAAGRGLQLLFYSVGIGQISSEVPQNLSASRPQDRQFILSSKKLLLSDSGFYLCAWTAGQSNQPQHFGDGTRLSIL.

V gene TRBV4-3 combines with J gene TRBJ1-3; no firm D call. Trimming left V 0 bases short and J 0 bases short, with 9 bases between. The germline CDR1 and CDR2 sequences are LGHNA and YSLEER. CDR3 length: 16 amino acids. CDR3 sequence: CASSQDIGFSGNTIYF. CDR3 in DNA: TGCGCCAGCAGCCAAGATATCGGGTTCTCTGGAAACACCATATATTTT.

This sequence joins TRBV12-2 and TRBJ2-1; whether TRBD2, the table's D call, matches the DNA was not checked. TRBV12-2 is an annotated pseudogene. The CDR3 runs 15 residues. The CDR3 coding sequence is TGTGCAAGTCCCCTTGCGGGGAGCTCCTACAATGAGCAGTTCTTC. Its translation: CASPLAGSSYNEQFF.

V gene TRBV28 combines with J gene TRBJ2-2; D possibly corresponds to TRBD2 (5 bases). The germline V gene encodes CDR1 MDHEN and CDR2 SYDVKM. The CDR3 sequence is 13 residues long. The V end was cut by 6 bases, the J end by 5 bases, with 10 bases between. The CDR3 DNA follows: TGTGCCAGCAGCGACCGGGAAACCGGGGAGCTGTTTTTT. It is translated as CASSDRETGELFF.

The chain is built from TRBV25-1 and TRBJ1-4; no clear D gene. Germline CDR1 is MGHDK and CDR2 is SYGVNS. The CDR3 covers 12 residues. Trimming cost V 2 bases and J 8 bases, with 6 bases left between them. The CDR3 DNA reads TGTGCCAGCAGTGAACGCTCAGAAAAACTGTTTTTT. It codes for CASSERSEKLFF.

The chain links TRBV5-1 to TRBJ2-1; the match to TRBD2 covers 7 bases. V lost 1 base to trimming and J lost 4 bases; unmatched junction nucleotides: 5. CDR3 length: 15 amino acids. Looked up from germline, CDR1 is SGHRS and CDR2 is YFSETQ. The CDR3 nucleotides are TGCGCCAGCAGCTTGTGGCCAGCGGGATACAATGAGCAGTTCTTC. It codes for CASSLWPAGYNEQFF.

This chain joins TRBV5-4 and TRBJ2-5, with 7 bases aligning to TRBD2. This CDR3 has 12 amino acids. The junction had 5 bases not matched to a gene; V was cut back by 7 bases and J by 5 bases. CDR1 SGHNT and CDR2 YYREEE come from the germline V gene (reference sequence). CDR3 amino acids: CASARGDETQYF. The CDR3 coding sequence is TGTGCCAGCGCCCGGGGGGATGAGACCCAGTACTTC. The full variable domain, its missing parts supplied by reference TRBV5-4 and TRBJ2-5, is ETGVTQSPTHLIKTRGQQVTLRCSSQSGHNTVSWYQQALGQGPQFIFQYYREEENGRGNFPPRFSGLQFPNYSSELNVNALELDDSALYLCASARGDETQYFGPGTRLLVL.

V gene TRBV7-2 combines with J gene TRBJ1-2; 7 nucleotides match TRBD1. Germline V gene data show CDR1 as SGHTA and CDR2 as FQGNSA. CDR3 length: 13 residues. J lost 4 bases, V lost 3 bases, and 2 bases had no gene match. CDR3 sequence: CASSLGTVYGYTF. CDR3 coding DNA: TGTGCCAGCAGCTTGGGGACAGTCTATGGCTACACCTTC.

J is TRBJ2-1 and V is TRBV7-9; 10 bases align to TRBD2. Germline V gives CDR1 SEHNR, CDR2 FQNEAQ (reference sequence). CDR3 size: 18 residues. V shed 2 bases and J 5 bases; nucleotides not matched to a gene: 12. The CDR3 sequence is CASSLPTSGDLGDNEQFF. The DNA for the CDR3 is TGTGCCAGCAGCTTACCCACTAGCGGGGATCTAGGGGACAATGAGCAGTTCTTC.

In its sample, this clone was seen once. The gene calls are TRBV28 and TRBJ2-1; D might be TRBD2 (5 bases). V was trimmed by 6 bases and J by 2 bases, leaving 11 bases between them. This CDR3 spans 14 amino acids. The germline V gene has CDR1 MDHEN and CDR2 SYDVKM. Written as DNA, the CDR3 is TGTGCCAGCAGGGCAGCGGATGCCTACAATGAGCAGTTCTTC. It is translated as CASRAADAYNEQFF.

The gene calls are TRBV19 and TRBJ2-1, with 13 bases that match TRBD2. Germline V gene data show CDR1 as LNHDA and CDR2 as SQIVND (reference sequence). This CDR3 region has 17 residues. V trimming: 2 bases; J trimming: 0 bases; junction bases outside the gene matches: 1. CDR3 in DNA: TGTGCCAGTAGTATACGACTAGCGGGGGGCTCCTACAATGAGCAGTTCTTC. Translation gives CASSIRLAGGSYNEQFF.

V and J are TRBV28 and TRBJ1-5, with D possibly being TRBD1 (5 bases). V shed 4 bases and J shed 1 base, with 8 bases lying between them. Looked up from germline, CDR1 is MDHEN and CDR2 is SYDVKM. This CDR3 region has 14 residues. The chain's CDR3 is CASSSGRSNQPQHF. The DNA of the CDR3 is TGTGCCAGCAGTTCGGGACGGAGCAATCAGCCCCAGCATTTT.

The V gene is TRBV10-1, the J gene TRBJ2-3; D is undetermined. V was pared by 8 bases and J by 6 bases, with 12 bases between. Germline CDR1 and CDR2: WNHNN and SYGVQD (reference sequence). The CDR3 contains 12 residues. Written as DNA, the CDR3 is TGCGCCAGCCTCACCCGGCCGGATACGCAGTATTTT. Translating it yields CASLTRPDTQYF.

V is TRBV15 and J is TRBJ1-2, with D hard to call. The CDR3 has 13 residues. V was trimmed by 0 bases and J by 5 bases, leaving 7 bases between them. The germline V gene encodes CDR1 LNHNV and CDR2 YYDKDF (reference sequence). As DNA, the CDR3 is TGTGCCACCAGCAGAGACGAAGCATATGGCTACACCTTC. Its protein is CATSRDEAYGYTF.

This clone was recorded only once. This rearrangement joins TRBV6-5 to TRBJ2-7; TRBD1 matches at 8 bases. CDR3 length: 13 residues. Germline CDR1 MNHEY, CDR2 SVGAGI. The junction had 7 bases not matched to a gene; V was cut back by 5 bases and J by 7 bases. The chain's CDR3 is CASSLQTGVEQYF. CDR3 DNA sequence: TGTGCCAGCAGTCTTCAGACAGGGGTTGAGCAGTACTTC.

This chain joins TRBV6-2 or TRBV6-3 and TRBJ1-5, with no clear D. CDR1 and CDR2 (germline): MNHEY, SVGEGT. This CDR3 is 14 amino acids long. The germline V and J ends were trimmed by 2 bases and 9 bases, with 14 bases remaining between them. The CDR3 spells CASSYLDSGGPQHF. CDR3 DNA sequence: TGTGCCAGCAGTTACCTGGACTCGGGTGGGCCCCAGCATTTT.

This chain links TRBV24-1 with TRBJ2-4; TRBD2 matches 7 bases. The CDR3 loop spans 14 amino acids. Germline loops: CDR1 KGHDR, CDR2 SFDVKD. The V segment lost 3 bases and the J segment 8 bases; nucleotides outside the gene matches: 6. This CDR3 is CATSDVGRGDIQYF. CDR3 DNA: TGTGCCACCAGTGATGTGGGACGGGGGGACATTCAGTACTTC.

The V and J genes are TRBV7-8 and TRBJ2-7, with D uncertain. The V and J ends lost 1 base and 4 bases respectively, with 11 bases between them. Per the germline V gene, CDR1 is SGHVS and CDR2 is FQNEAQ. The CDR3 consists of 14 residues. The CDR3 loop is CASSLGFAAYEQYF. CDR3 DNA: TGTGCCAGCAGCTTAGGATTTGCCGCTTACGAGCAGTACTTC.

CDR3 nucleotide sequence: TGTGCCAGCACCTCCACAGGGGGGTTTGCAACTAATGAAAAACTGTTTTTT. This encodes CASTSTGGFATNEKLFF. The J gene is TRBJ1-4, the V gene TRBV27; 8 nucleotides align to TRBD1. The germline V gene encodes CDR1 MNHEY and CDR2 SMNVEV (reference sequence). The CDR3 is 17 amino acids. The V gene end was trimmed by 7 bases and the J gene end by 0 bases; junction bases not matched to a gene: 10.

The genes are TRBV4-3 and TRBJ2-7; D gene unclear. Trimming stripped 0 bases from V and 2 bases from J, with 11 bases between. This CDR3 has 15 residues. Per the germline V gene, CDR1 is LGHNA and CDR2 is YSLEER. DNA for the CDR3: TGCGCCAGCAGCCAAGATGAGCTAGGCACCTACGAGCAGTACTTC. Translation: CASSQDELGTYEQYF.

The genes are TRBV6-5 and TRBJ2-1; 11 bases agree with TRBD2. V lost 8 bases, J lost 3 bases, and 6 bases stayed unmatched. The CDR3 covers 15 residues. Germline assignment: CDR1 MNHEY and CDR2 SVGAGI. The CDR3 reads CASVPGLADYNEQFF. The CDR3 DNA sequence: TGTGCCAGCGTGCCGGGACTAGCGGACTACAATGAGCAGTTCTTC.

The chain is built from TRBV21-1 and TRBJ1-6; TRBD1 is the table's D call and was not checked against the DNA. TRBV21-1 counts as a pseudogene. CDR3 length: 19 amino acids. The CDR3: CASNSTGAPSSSYNSPLHF. Written as DNA, the CDR3 is TGTGCCAGCAATTCGACAGGGGCCCCTTCAAGCTCCTATAATTCACCCCTCCACTTT.

The CDR3, as DNA: TGTGCCAGCCCAGACACTGAAGCTTTCTTT. Amino acids: CASPDTEAFF. The chain employs TRBV21-1 and TRBJ1-1; TRBD1 was called by the table and not checked on the DNA. TRBV21-1 is listed as a pseudogene. The CDR3 consists of 10 residues.

V is TRBV5-1 and J is TRBJ2-2; 15 bases agree with TRBD2. CDR3 length equals 16 residues. J gave up 6 bases and V 3 bases, and 3 bases lay outside the gene matches. The germline V gene encodes CDR1 SGHRS and CDR2 YFSETQ. The CDR3, as DNA: TGCGCCAGCAGCTACGGGACTAGCGGGGGGTCCGGGGAGCTGTTTTTT. Translating it yields CASSYGTSGGSGELFF. Full variable domain (remainder filled in from reference TRBV5-1 and TRBJ2-2): KAGVTQTPRYLIKTRGQQVTLSCSPISGHRSVSWYQQTPGQGLQFLFEYFSETQRNKGNFPGRFSGRQFSNSRSEMNVSTLELGDSALYLCASSYGTSGGSGELFFGEGSRLTVL.

V gene TRBV18 combines with J gene TRBJ2-1; 8 bases align to TRBD2. Unmatched junction bases numbered 0, after V lost 0 bases and J lost 8 bases. Germline V gene sequence: CDR1 KGHSH, CDR2 LQKENI. This CDR3 contains 13 residues. CDR3 sequence reads: CASSPPTSDEQFF. DNA of the CDR3: TGTGCCAGCTCACCACCGACTAGCGATGAGCAGTTCTTC.

The chain recombines TRBV28 with TRBJ1-2, with 9 bases aligning to TRBD1. The J segment lost 6 bases and the V segment lost 5 bases, leaving 10 bases of the junction unmatched. Germline CDR1 MDHEN, CDR2 SYDVKM. This CDR3 region has 15 residues. CDR3 nucleotides: TGTGCCAGCAGTCCGCTCCGACAGGGGGGTCATGGCTACACCTTC. It is translated as CASSPLRQGGHGYTF.

The chain couples TRBV19 to TRBJ1-4; the D is unclear. CDR3 size: 14 residues. The germline CDR1 and CDR2 sequences are LNHDA and SQIVND (reference sequence). V was shortened by 4 bases and J by 8 bases, with 14 bases between the two germline ends. CDR3 sequence reads: CASSKTQKGEKLFF. The CDR3 nucleotides read TGTGCCAGTAGTAAGACCCAGAAGGGCGAAAAACTGTTTTTT. Looking up the rest from reference TRBV19 and TRBJ1-4 gives the full variable domain: DGGITQSPKYLFRKEGQNVTLSCEQNLNHDAMYWYRQDPGQGLRLIYYSQIVNDFQKGDIAEGYSVSREKKESFPLTVTSAQKNPTAFYLCASSKTQKGEKLFFGSGTQLSVL.

This clone was seen a handful of times. The chain couples TRBV5-4 to TRBJ1-6; 9 positions agree with TRBD1. The CDR3 is 16 amino acids. V lost 3 bases, J lost 9 bases, and 10 bases stayed unmatched. The germline gives CDR1 SGHNT, CDR2 YYREEE (reference sequence). The CDR3 region has the DNA TGTGCCAGCAGCTCCGGGACAGGGAGCGGGAGTTCACCCCTCCACTTT. It yields the protein CASSSGTGSGSSPLHF.

V and J are TRBV23-1 and TRBJ1-2, with D tentatively TRBD1 (5 bases). TRBV23-1 is sorted into the ORF group, with uncertain function. The CDR3 consists of 14 residues. V lost 6 bases to trimming and J lost 4 bases, with 15 bases between them. The CDR3 nucleotides read TGCGCCAGCAGGCGAAAGGACATCTTCTATGGCTACACCTTC. This translates into CASRRKDIFYGYTF.

In this sample, this clone turned up once. The chain recombines TRBV7-9 with TRBJ1-2; D gene uncertain. The V and J ends lost 1 base and 5 bases respectively, with 8 bases between them. Germline V CDR1 and CDR2: SEHNR, FQNEAQ (reference sequence). This CDR3 region has 13 residues. In DNA, the CDR3 is TGTGCCAGCAGCTTAGGGGGAGCTTATGGCTACACCTTC. This translates into CASSLGGAYGYTF. Looking up the rest from reference TRBV7-9 and TRBJ1-2 gives the full variable domain: DTGVSQNPRHKITKRGQNVTFRCDPISEHNRLYWYRQTLGQGPEFLTYFQNEAQLEKSRLLSDRFSAERPKGSFSTLEIQRTEQGDSAMYLCASSLGGAYGYTFGSGTRLTVV.